What follows describes a single TCR beta chain. The data were obtained in a study of blood T cells in healthy people across ages. A second about 7 to 12 cycle PCR used barcoded and J-beta primers. Using its own MiXCR run on the 5' RACE reads, TCRdb lists one record per CDR3 protein. In the table there are about 1.6 million distinct CDR3 sequences, almost 35% of which are singletons. The TCR originated in a woman between 25 and 40 years old in good health. Sequencing was carried out using blood.

CDR3 residues: CSARDHRVWGGANVLTF. As DNA, the CDR3 is TGCAGTGCTAGAGACCACAGGGTATGGGGGGGGGCCAACGTCCTGACTTTC. The J gene is TRBJ2-6, the V gene TRBV20-1; TRBD1 might be the D (6 bases). Germline CDR1 is DFQATT and CDR2 is SNEGSKA (reference sequence). The CDR3 contains 17 residues. Trimming removed 0 bases at V and 4 bases at J, with 16 bases between.